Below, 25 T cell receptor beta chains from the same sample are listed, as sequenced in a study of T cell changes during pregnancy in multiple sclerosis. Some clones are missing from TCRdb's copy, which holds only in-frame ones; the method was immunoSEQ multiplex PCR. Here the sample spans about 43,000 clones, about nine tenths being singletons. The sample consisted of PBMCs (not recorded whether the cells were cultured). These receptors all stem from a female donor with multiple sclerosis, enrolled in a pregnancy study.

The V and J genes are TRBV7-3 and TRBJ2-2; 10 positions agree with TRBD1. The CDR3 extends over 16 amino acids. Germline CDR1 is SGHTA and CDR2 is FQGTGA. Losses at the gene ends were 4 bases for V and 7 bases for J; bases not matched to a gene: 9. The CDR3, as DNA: TGTGCCAGCAGCTCGACGACAGGGGGCAAGGGCGGGGAGCTGTTTTTT. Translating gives CASSSTTGGKGGELFF.

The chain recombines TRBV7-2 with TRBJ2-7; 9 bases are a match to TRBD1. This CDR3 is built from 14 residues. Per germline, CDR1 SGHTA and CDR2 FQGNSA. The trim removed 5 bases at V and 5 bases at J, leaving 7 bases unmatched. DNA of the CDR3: TGTGCCAGCAGCCCGGGACAGGGCCAAGACGAGCAGTACTTC. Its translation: CASSPGQGQDEQYF.

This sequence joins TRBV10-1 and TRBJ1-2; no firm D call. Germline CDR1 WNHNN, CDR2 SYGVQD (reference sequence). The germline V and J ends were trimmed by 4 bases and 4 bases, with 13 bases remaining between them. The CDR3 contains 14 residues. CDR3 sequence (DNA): TGCGCCAGCAGTGGCGACCGACGGGGCTATGGCTACACCTTC. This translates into CASSGDRRGYGYTF.

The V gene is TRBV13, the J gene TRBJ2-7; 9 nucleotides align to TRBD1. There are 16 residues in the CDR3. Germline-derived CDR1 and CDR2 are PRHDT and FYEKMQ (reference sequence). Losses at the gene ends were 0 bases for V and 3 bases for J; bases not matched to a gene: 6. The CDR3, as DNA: TGTGCCAGCAGCTTAGGCCGTGGGACAGGGATCTACGAGCAGTACTTC. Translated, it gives CASSLGRGTGIYEQYF.

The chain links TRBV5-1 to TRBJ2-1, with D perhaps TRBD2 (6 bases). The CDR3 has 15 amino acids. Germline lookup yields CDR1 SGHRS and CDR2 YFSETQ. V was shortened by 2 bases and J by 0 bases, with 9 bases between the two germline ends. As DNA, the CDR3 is TGCGCCAGCAGCTTCAGGGAGGCCTCCTACAATGAGCAGTTCTTC. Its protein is CASSFREASYNEQFF.

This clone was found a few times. The CDR3 nucleotides read TGTGCCAGCAGTTTCCTGACAGGGGGTCTTCCTGGCGAGCAGTACTTC. It is translated as CASSFLTGGLPGEQYF. This chain links TRBV28 with TRBJ2-7; 9 bases agree with TRBD1. The CDR3 is 16 residues long. Trimming at V came to 3 bases and at J to 6 bases, leaving 12 bases not matched to a gene. Per the germline V gene, CDR1 is MDHEN and CDR2 is SYDVKM.

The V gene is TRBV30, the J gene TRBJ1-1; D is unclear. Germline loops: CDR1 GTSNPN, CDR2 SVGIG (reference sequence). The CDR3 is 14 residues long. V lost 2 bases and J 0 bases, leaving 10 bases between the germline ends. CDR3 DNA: TGTGCCTGGAGTCACCTGGTGGTGAACACTGAAGCTTTCTTT. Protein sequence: CAWSHLVVNTEAFF.

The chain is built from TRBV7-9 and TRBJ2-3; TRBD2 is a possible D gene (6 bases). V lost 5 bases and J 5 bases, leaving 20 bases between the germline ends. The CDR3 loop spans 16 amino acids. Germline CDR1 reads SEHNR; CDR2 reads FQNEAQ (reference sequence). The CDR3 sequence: CASSPRRGGAIDTQYF. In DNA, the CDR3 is TGTGCCAGCAGCCCCCGCCGTGGCGGGGCGATAGATACGCAGTATTTT.

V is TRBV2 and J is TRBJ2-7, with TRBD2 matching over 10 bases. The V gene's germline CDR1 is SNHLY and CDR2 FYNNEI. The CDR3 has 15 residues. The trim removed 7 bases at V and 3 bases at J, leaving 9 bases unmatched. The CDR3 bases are TGTGCCAGCAAATCTCAGCGGGAGGGCCGCTACGAGCAGTACTTC. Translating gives CASKSQREGRYEQYF. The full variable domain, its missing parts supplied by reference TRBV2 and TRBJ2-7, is EPEVTQTPSHQVTQMGQEVILRCVPISNHLYFYWYRQILGQKVEFLVSFYNNEISEKSEIFDDQFSVERPDGSNFTLKIRSTKLEDSAMYFCASKSQREGRYEQYFGPGTRLTVT.

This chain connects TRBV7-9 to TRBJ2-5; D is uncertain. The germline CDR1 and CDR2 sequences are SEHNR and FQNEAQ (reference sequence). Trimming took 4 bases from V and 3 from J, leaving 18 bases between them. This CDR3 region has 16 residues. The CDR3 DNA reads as TGTGCCAGCAGCTCCGCCCCGAGTTTCGGCAAAGAGACCCAGTACTTC. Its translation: CASSSAPSFGKETQYF.

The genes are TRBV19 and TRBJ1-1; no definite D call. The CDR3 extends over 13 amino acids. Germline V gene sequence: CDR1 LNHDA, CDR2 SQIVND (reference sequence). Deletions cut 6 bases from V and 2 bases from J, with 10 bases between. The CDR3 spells CASSWGANTEAFF. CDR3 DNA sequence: TGTGCCAGTAGCTGGGGAGCAAACACTGAAGCTTTCTTT.

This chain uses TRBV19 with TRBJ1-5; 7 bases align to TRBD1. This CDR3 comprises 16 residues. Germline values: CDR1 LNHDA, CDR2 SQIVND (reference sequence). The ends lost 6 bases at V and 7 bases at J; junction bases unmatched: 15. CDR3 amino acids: CASRNRDRGDTQPQHF. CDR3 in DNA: TGTGCCAGTAGGAACCGGGACAGAGGAGATACCCAGCCCCAGCATTTT.

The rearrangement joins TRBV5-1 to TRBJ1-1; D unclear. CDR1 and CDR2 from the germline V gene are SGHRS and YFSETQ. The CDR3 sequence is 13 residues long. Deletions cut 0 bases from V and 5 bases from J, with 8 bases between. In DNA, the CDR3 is TGCGCCAGCAGCTTGGGATCGCCTACTGAAGCTTTCTTT. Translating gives CASSLGSPTEAFF.

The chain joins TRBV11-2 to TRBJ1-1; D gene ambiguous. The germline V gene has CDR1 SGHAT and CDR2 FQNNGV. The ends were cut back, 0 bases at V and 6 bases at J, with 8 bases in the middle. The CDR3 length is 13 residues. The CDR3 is CASSLDLGAEAFF. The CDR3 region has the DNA TGTGCCAGCAGCTTAGATCTTGGGGCTGAAGCTTTCTTT.

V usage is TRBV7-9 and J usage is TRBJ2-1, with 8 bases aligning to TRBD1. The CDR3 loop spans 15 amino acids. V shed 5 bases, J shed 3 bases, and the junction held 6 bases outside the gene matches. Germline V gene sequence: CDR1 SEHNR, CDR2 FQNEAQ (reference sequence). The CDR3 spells CASSPDRALYNEQFF. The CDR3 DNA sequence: TGTGCCAGCAGCCCGGACAGGGCCCTCTACAATGAGCAGTTCTTC. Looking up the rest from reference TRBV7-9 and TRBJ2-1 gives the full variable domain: DTGVSQNPRHKITKRGQNVTFRCDPISEHNRLYWYRQTLGQGPEFLTYFQNEAQLEKSRLLSDRFSAERPKGSFSTLEIQRTEQGDSAMYLCASSPDRALYNEQFFGPGTRLTVL.

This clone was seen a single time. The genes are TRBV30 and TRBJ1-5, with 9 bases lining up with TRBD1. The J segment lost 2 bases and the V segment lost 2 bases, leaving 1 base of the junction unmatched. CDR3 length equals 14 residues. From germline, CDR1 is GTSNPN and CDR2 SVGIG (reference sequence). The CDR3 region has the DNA TGTGCCTGGAGTACAGGGGGCGGCAATCAGCCCCAGCATTTT. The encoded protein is CAWSTGGGNQPQHF. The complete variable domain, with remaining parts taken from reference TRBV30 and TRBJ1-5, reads SQTIHQWPATLVQPVGSPLSLECTVEGTSNPNLYWYRQAAGRGLQLLFYSVGIGQISSEVPQNLSASRPQDRQFILSSKKLLLSDSGFYLCAWSTGGGNQPQHFGDGTRLSIL.

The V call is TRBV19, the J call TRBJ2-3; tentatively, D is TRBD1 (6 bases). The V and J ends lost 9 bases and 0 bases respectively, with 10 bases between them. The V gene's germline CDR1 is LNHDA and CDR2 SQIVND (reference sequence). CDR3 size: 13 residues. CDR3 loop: CASRTESTDTQYF. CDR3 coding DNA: TGTGCCAGCCGGACAGAAAGCACAGATACGCAGTATTTT.

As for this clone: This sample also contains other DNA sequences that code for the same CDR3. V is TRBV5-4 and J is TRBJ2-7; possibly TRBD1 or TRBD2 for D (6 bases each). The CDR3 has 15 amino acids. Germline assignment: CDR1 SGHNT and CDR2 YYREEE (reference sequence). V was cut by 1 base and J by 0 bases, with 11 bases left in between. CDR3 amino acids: CASSLRGDPSYEQYF. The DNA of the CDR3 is TGTGCCAGCAGCTTGAGGGGGGATCCCTCCTACGAGCAGTACTTC. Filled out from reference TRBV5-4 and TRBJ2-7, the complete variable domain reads ETGVTQSPTHLIKTRGQQVTLRCSSQSGHNTVSWYQQALGQGPQFIFQYYREEENGRGNFPPRFSGLQFPNYSSELNVNALELDDSALYLCASSLRGDPSYEQYFGPGTRLTVT.

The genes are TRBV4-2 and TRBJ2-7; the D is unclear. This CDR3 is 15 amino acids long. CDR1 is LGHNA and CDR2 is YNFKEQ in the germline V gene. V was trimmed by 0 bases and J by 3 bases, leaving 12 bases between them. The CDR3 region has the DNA TGTGCCAGCAGCCAAGAGTCAAGTGATTACTACGAGCAGTACTTC. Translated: CASSQESSDYYEQYF.

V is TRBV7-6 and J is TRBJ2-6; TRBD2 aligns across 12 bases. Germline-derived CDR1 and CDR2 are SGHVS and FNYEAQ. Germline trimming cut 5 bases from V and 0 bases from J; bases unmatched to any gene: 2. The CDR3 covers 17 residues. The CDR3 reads CASSPGLAGSGANVLTF. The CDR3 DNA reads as TGTGCCAGCAGCCCGGGACTAGCGGGCTCTGGGGCCAACGTCCTGACTTTC.

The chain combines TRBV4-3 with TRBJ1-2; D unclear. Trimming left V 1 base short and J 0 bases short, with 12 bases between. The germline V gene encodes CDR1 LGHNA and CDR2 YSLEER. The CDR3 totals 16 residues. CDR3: CASSQVVSSANYGYTF. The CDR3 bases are TGCGCCAGCAGCCAAGTTGTCAGCTCTGCTAACTATGGCTACACCTTC.

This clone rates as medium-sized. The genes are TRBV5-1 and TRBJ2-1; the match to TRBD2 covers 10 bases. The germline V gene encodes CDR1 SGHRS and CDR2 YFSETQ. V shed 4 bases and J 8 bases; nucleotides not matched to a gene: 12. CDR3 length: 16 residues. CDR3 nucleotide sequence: TGCGCCAGCAGCCAACCTAGCGGGAGTGGCGGGGATGAGCAGTTCTTC. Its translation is CASSQPSGSGGDEQFF.

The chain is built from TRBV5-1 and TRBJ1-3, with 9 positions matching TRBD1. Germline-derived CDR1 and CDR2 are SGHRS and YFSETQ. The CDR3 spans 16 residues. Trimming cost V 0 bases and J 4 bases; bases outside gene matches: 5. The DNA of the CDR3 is TGCGCCAGCAGCTTGGATGGACAGGGGAACGGAAACACCATATATTTT. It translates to CASSLDGQGNGNTIYF.

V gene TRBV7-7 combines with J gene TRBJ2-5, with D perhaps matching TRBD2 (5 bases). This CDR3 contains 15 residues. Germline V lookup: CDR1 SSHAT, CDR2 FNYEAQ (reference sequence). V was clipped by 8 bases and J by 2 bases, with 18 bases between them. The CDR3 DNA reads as TGTGCCAGCTCCCCCCGGGGAGCCCCACAAGAGACCCAGTACTTC. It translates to CASSPRGAPQETQYF.

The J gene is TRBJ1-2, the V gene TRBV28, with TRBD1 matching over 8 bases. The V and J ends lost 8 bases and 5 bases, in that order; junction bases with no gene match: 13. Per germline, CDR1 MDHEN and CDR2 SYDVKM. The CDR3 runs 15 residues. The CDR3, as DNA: TGTGCCAGCCTCCCAGGGGGCGCGTCTCGGTATGGCTACACCTTC. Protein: CASLPGGASRYGYTF.